This T cell receptor (beta chain) was retrieved from a study of regulatory T cells in long-lasting Graves disease. The time point: newly diagnosed GD, antithyroid drugs for less than 3 months. PBMC RNA was the source of the TCR library. Through Arm-PCR of CDR3 regions and iRepertoire HTBI primers, TCR beta libraries were built. TCRdb independently ran MiXCR on the multiplex PCR reads; one entry per CDR3 protein. The data show hundreds of thousands of distinct CDR3 sequences, 15% to 20% seen once. This same sample was also part of a study on T cells in Graves' hyperthyroidism and ophthalmopathy.

The source of this sequence is a woman aged 40 to 65 with Graves disease. Material: peripheral blood mononuclear cells (PBMCs), obtained at new diagnosis, from a patient treated with antithyroid drugs.

The CDR3 bases are TGTGCCAGCAGTTTAGGCGGACATAATTCACCCCTCCACTTT. This codes for CASSLGGHNSPLHF. This chain uses TRBV28 with TRBJ1-6; no firm D call. The germline V gene has CDR1 MDHEN and CDR2 SYDVKM. V lost 2 bases and J 5 bases, leaving 7 bases between the germline ends. The CDR3 is 14 amino acids.